These 24 T cell receptor beta chains were sequenced from one sample in a study of T-cell reconstitution after alpha-beta-depleted transplantation in children. Unique molecular identifiers featured in how the TCRbeta library was prepared. Each CDR3 protein is one row after TCRdb ran MiXCR on the PCR reads. In the table there are 300,000 to 350,000 distinct CDR3 sequences, 15% to 20% of which are singletons. The sequences come from PBMCs, mostly from graft donor cells, collected 360 days after TCRalphabeta/CD19-depleted stem cell transplant. Receptors originate from a male patient aged 2 to 10 who had a stem cell transplant for acute lymphoblastic leukemia, so the T cells may come from the graft donor.

There are many counts of this clonotype. The chain joins TRBV27 to TRBJ2-7; no clear D. The ends were cut back, 2 bases at V and 3 bases at J, with 14 bases in the middle. Germline V gene sequence: CDR1 MNHEY, CDR2 SMNVEV (reference sequence). The CDR3 sequence is 15 residues long. CDR3 DNA: TGTGCCAGCAGTTTAGGGAATCCCAGTGGCTACGAGCAGTACTTC. Protein sequence: CASSLGNPSGYEQYF.

In its sample, this clonotype was seen many times. This chain joins TRBV29-1 and TRBJ2-3; D remains unclear. The V and J ends lost 3 bases and 0 bases respectively, with 7 bases between them. The CDR3 consists of 13 residues. The germline CDR1 and CDR2 sequences are SQVTM and ANQGSEA. The CDR3 nucleotides are TGCAGCGTTGATGGTGGGAGCACAGATACGCAGTATTTT. Encoded protein: CSVDGGSTDTQYF.

The chain has TRBV16 and TRBJ2-1, with 8 bases lining up with TRBD2. V was pared by 2 bases and J by 14 bases, with 2 bases of the junction left unmatched. Looked up from germline, CDR1 is KGHSY and CDR2 is FQNENV. The CDR3 covers 11 residues. The CDR3 sequence: CASSQGLAEFF. The CDR3 DNA sequence: TGTGCCAGCAGCCAAGGACTAGCTGAGTTCTTC. The full variable domain, in which reference TRBV16 and TRBJ2-1 provide the parts outside the CDR3, is GEEVAQTPKHLVRGEGQKAKLYCAPIKGHSYVFWYQQVLKNEFKFLISFQNENVFDETGMPKERFSAKCLPNSPCSLEIQATKLEDSAVYFCASSQGLAEFFGPGTRLTVL.

The V gene is TRBV10-3, the J gene TRBJ2-7, with TRBD2 matching over 12 bases. Trimming at V came to 8 bases and at J to 4 bases, leaving 9 bases not matched to a gene. Germline V gives CDR1 ENHRY, CDR2 SYGVKD. The CDR3 has 15 residues. The CDR3 DNA reads TGTGCCATCCGCAAGACTAGCGGGAGAAGGTACGAGCAGTACTTC. Encoded protein: CAIRKTSGRRYEQYF.

The chain joins TRBV28 to TRBJ2-5; D is perhaps TRBD1 (6 bases). V lost 6 bases and J 1 base, leaving 12 bases between the germline ends. The CDR3 loop spans 14 amino acids. CDR1 is MDHEN and CDR2 is SYDVKM in the germline V gene. The CDR3 bases are TGTGCCAGCAGCCATTTGACAGGCCAAGAGACCCAGTACTTC. Amino acid sequence: CASSHLTGQETQYF.

This clonotype was counted ten times or more. V is TRBV20-1 and J is TRBJ1-3; D remains unclear. Germline CDR1 is DFQATT and CDR2 is SNEGSKA (reference sequence). The CDR3 has 14 residues. V lost 5 bases and J 0 bases, leaving 11 bases between the germline ends. CDR3 sequence reads: CSADEQSSGNTIYF. The CDR3 nucleotides are TGCAGTGCTGACGAACAGAGCTCTGGAAACACCATATATTTT.

This clonotype turned up a few times. This chain uses TRBV12-3 or TRBV12-4 with TRBJ2-2; D is ambiguous. Deletions cut 3 bases from V and 2 bases from J, with 13 bases between. The CDR3 contains 16 residues. The CDR3 here is CASSFAGSLNTGELFF. DNA for the CDR3: TGTGCCAGCAGTTTCGCTGGATCCCTAAACACCGGGGAGCTGTTTTTT.

This clonotype came up many times. The chain is built from TRBV28 and TRBJ1-4, with a tentative D call TRBD1 (5 bases). V gave up 6 bases and J gave up 5 bases, with 22 bases separating them. The CDR3 totals 17 residues. Germline CDR1 and CDR2: MDHEN and SYDVKM. CDR3 bases: TGTGCCAGCAGGCCCCAATCCCAGGGAGTCGCAAATGAAAAACTGTTTTTT. Its translation: CASRPQSQGVANEKLFF. Full variable domain (outside the CDR3, taken from reference TRBV28 and TRBJ1-4): DVKVTQSSRYLVKRTGEKVFLECVQDMDHENMFWYRQDPGLGLRLIYFSYDVKMKEKGDIPEGYSVSREKKERFSLILESASTNQTSMYLCASRPQSQGVANEKLFFGSGTQLSVL.

This clonotype was observed a few times. The chain recombines TRBV6-1 with TRBJ2-2; D remains unclear. Trimming stripped 6 bases from V and 8 bases from J, with 13 bases between. The CDR3 is made up of 13 amino acids. From germline, CDR1 is MNHNS and CDR2 SASEGT. The CDR3 loop reads CASSQLYNGELFF. The CDR3 DNA reads TGTGCCAGCAGCCAACTGTATAATGGGGAGCTGTTTTTT.

This chain links TRBV10-3 with TRBJ2-3; 10 nucleotides line up with TRBD2. Germline CDR1 ENHRY, CDR2 SYGVKD. V lost 3 bases to trimming and J lost 1 base; unmatched junction nucleotides: 1. This CDR3 is built from 15 residues. CDR3 nucleotide sequence: TGTGCCATCAGTGATGGACTAGCGGGCACAGATACGCAGTATTTT. Translated: CAISDGLAGTDTQYF.

This chain uses TRBV20-1 with TRBJ1-5; no clear D. The CDR3 length is 13 residues. V shed 5 bases and J shed 0 bases, with 8 bases lying between them. Per germline, CDR1 DFQATT and CDR2 SNEGSKA (reference sequence). The CDR3 coding sequence is TGCAGTGCTCCCTACAATAGCAATCAGCCCCAGCATTTT. This translates into CSAPYNSNQPQHF.

The chain recombines TRBV28 with TRBJ2-5; TRBD2 is a possible D gene (5 bases). The CDR3 is 17 residues long. CDR1 is MDHEN and CDR2 is SYDVKM in the germline V gene. Trimming left V 1 base short and J 1 base short, with 16 bases between. CDR3 region: CASSLSLSGQIQETQYF. In nucleotides, the CDR3 is TGTGCCAGCAGTTTATCTCTCAGCGGCCAAATCCAAGAGACCCAGTACTTC.

This clonotype showed up many times. The V call is TRBV20-1, the J call TRBJ1-4; TRBD1 matches 7 bases. V lost 0 bases to trimming and J lost 2 bases; unmatched junction nucleotides: 3. The CDR3 has 15 residues. Looked up from germline, CDR1 is DFQATT and CDR2 is SNEGSKA (reference sequence). CDR3 sequence (DNA): TGCAGTGCTAGAGATACAGGGGCGACTAATGAAAAACTGTTTTTT. Encoded protein: CSARDTGATNEKLFF.

This clonotype was seen more than once but under ten times. The rearrangement uses TRBV27 and TRBJ2-7; 8 bases match TRBD2. CDR1 and CDR2 (germline): MNHEY, SMNVEV (reference sequence). Trimming removed 7 bases from V and 3 bases from J; junction bases left unmatched: 14. CDR3 length: 16 residues. The CDR3 region is CASTNFLTSDRYEQYF. CDR3 DNA: TGTGCCAGCACAAACTTCCTGACTAGCGACCGCTACGAGCAGTACTTC.

V usage is TRBV9 and J usage is TRBJ1-5; maybe TRBD1 (5 bases). The germline V gene encodes CDR1 SGDLS and CDR2 YYNGEE. This CDR3 spans 14 amino acids. V gave up 0 bases and J gave up 9 bases, with 13 bases separating them. The CDR3 reads CASSVAPGTGPQHF. CDR3 in DNA: TGTGCCAGCAGCGTAGCTCCAGGGACGGGGCCCCAGCATTTT.

This clonotype came up a few times. The CDR3 reads CASSLRTSGYYNEQFF. The CDR3 nucleotides are TGTGCCAGCAGCTTAAGGACAAGCGGATACTACAATGAGCAGTTCTTC. The rearrangement links TRBV13 to TRBJ2-1; either TRBD1 or TRBD2 may fit D (5 bases each). In germline, CDR1 is PRHDT, CDR2 FYEKMQ (reference sequence). The CDR3 has 16 amino acids. Trimming removed 2 bases at V and 3 bases at J, with 14 bases between.

This clonotype showed up just a few times. The rearrangement joins TRBV12-3 or TRBV12-4 to TRBJ2-3; 7 bases agree with TRBD2. There are 17 residues in the CDR3. Trimming took 4 bases from V and 5 from J; bases not matched to a gene: 15. DNA of the CDR3: TGTGCCAGCAGTTCCGGGTCTGGGGGAGGGCCGCAAGATACGCAGTATTTT. Its protein is CASSSGSGGGPQDTQYF.

Comments on this clonotype: The CDR3 does not close with the conserved phenylalanine or tryptophan, likely indicating a read error. This chain uses TRBV20-1 with TRBJ1-2; a weak D match, TRBD1 (5 bases). This CDR3 has 17 residues. Trimming removed 3 bases from V and 4 bases from J, with 24 bases in between. Germline V gene data show CDR1 as DFQATT and CDR2 as SNEGSKA (reference sequence). The CDR3 protein is CSASSGTSFTRSYGYTY. The DNA of the CDR3 is TGCAGTGCTAGTTCTGGGACCAGTTTTACCCGTTCCTATGGCTACACCTAC.

This chain connects TRBV13 to TRBJ2-7, with D hard to call. Looked up from germline, CDR1 is PRHDT and CDR2 is FYEKMQ (reference sequence). CDR3 length: 13 amino acids. V was clipped by 2 bases and J by 4 bases, with 9 bases between them. Written as DNA, the CDR3 is TGTGCCAGCAGCTTAACATCCGTTTACGAGCAGTACTTC. Amino acid sequence: CASSLTSVYEQYF.

The chain links TRBV4-1 to TRBJ2-1; 7 bases agree with TRBD2. The CDR3 is 13 residues long. J was trimmed by 15 bases and V by 0 bases; bases with no gene match: 8. Germline lookup yields CDR1 MGHRA and CDR2 YSYEKL. The CDR3: CASSQEGGLSGFF. Here the CDR3 DNA reads TGCGCCAGCAGCCAAGAGGGGGGGTTATCAGGGTTCTTC.

Only a few counts were recorded for this clonotype. The chain combines TRBV27 with TRBJ2-5; D is possibly TRBD1 (5 bases). Trimming shortened V by 6 bases and J by 5 bases, and 25 bases separated the two germline ends. The CDR3 covers 17 residues. CDR1 is MNHEY and CDR2 is SMNVEV in the germline V gene (reference sequence). The CDR3 sequence: CASSPRSRQWAGETQYF. DNA for the CDR3: TGTGCCAGCAGCCCAAGGTCCAGACAGTGGGCCGGTGAGACCCAGTACTTC.

This clonotype has just a few counts. The rearrangement links TRBV9 to TRBJ2-1; TRBD2 agrees at 10 bases. V dropped 1 base and J dropped 3; count of bases not matched to a gene: 1. The CDR3 loop spans 15 amino acids. Germline V CDR1 and CDR2: SGDLS, YYNGEE. CDR3 protein: CASSVSSGSYNEQFF. The CDR3 nucleotides read TGTGCCAGCAGCGTATCTAGCGGGAGCTACAATGAGCAGTTCTTC.

Of note for this clonotype: The conserved phenylalanine or tryptophan normally closing the CDR3 is absent here, so this likely arose from a read error. The chain carries TRBV28 and TRBJ1-6; D not certain. The V end was cut by 6 bases, the J end by 8 bases, with 11 bases between. This CDR3 spans 13 amino acids. Germline CDR1 and CDR2: MDHEN and SYDVKM. The CDR3 loop is CASSPRLDSPLHC. DNA of the CDR3: TGTGCCAGCAGCCCGCGTTTGGATTCACCCCTCCACTGT.

This chain connects TRBV4-3 to TRBJ2-3; TRBD2 agrees at 11 bases. Per the germline V gene, CDR1 is LGHNA and CDR2 is YSLEER. Trimming removed 0 bases from V and 4 bases from J; junction bases left unmatched: 3. CDR3 length: 16 amino acids. The chain's CDR3 is CASSQELAGVSDTQYF. DNA for the CDR3: TGCGCCAGCAGCCAAGAACTAGCGGGAGTTTCAGATACGCAGTATTTT.